Below are 25 T cell receptor beta chains sequenced from a single sample in a study of T cell responses to AZD1222 COVID-19 vaccine. The table came from immunoSEQ multiplex PCR; TCRdb's copy has only in-frame clones and leaves some out. The data show approximately 80,000 clones, with 90% seen just once and 2.5% to 4% held by the top ten. The material was peripheral blood, obtained 28 days after the second AZD1222 dose. Receptors were obtained from an adult who received the AZD1222 COVID-19 vaccine.

V gene TRBV29-1 combines with J gene TRBJ2-2; D is perhaps TRBD1 (6 bases). Germline V gene lookup returns CDR1 SQVTM and CDR2 ANQGSEA. The CDR3 is 16 amino acids. V was trimmed by 7 bases and J by 4 bases, leaving 22 bases between them. CDR3 region: CSARGRGWRSTGELFF. The DNA for the CDR3 is TGCAGCGCGAGGGGCAGGGGTTGGAGGAGCACCGGGGAGCTGTTTTTT.

This sequence joins TRBV7-9 and TRBJ1-6, with 9 bases aligning to TRBD1. The CDR3 is 15 amino acids. V shed 5 bases, J shed 9 bases, and the junction held 8 bases outside the gene matches. Looked up from germline, CDR1 is SEHNR and CDR2 is FQNEAQ (reference sequence). CDR3 in DNA: TGTGCCAGCAGCGGGGGACAGGGTGGTATTTCACCCCTCCACTTT. It yields the protein CASSGGQGGISPLHF.

V usage is TRBV11-3 and J usage is TRBJ2-1; D may be TRBD1 (6 bases). The germline CDR1 and CDR2 sequences are SGHNT and YENEEA. V shed 1 base and J shed 12 bases, with 7 bases lying between them. CDR3 length: 11 residues. DNA of the CDR3: TGTGCCAGCAGCTTAGGAGGGGGGCAGTTCTTC. Protein: CASSLGGGQFF.

The rearrangement joins TRBV28 to TRBJ2-5; either TRBD1 or TRBD2 may supply D (5 bases each). Trimming removed 4 bases from V and 4 bases from J, with 10 bases in between. The germline gives CDR1 MDHEN, CDR2 SYDVKM. CDR3 length: 13 amino acids. The CDR3 nucleotides are TGTGCCAGCAGTTCTCCGGGACGAGAGACCCAGTACTTC. Encoded protein: CASSSPGRETQYF.

The chain links TRBV28 to TRBJ2-4, with TRBD2 matching 9 bases. The V gene's germline CDR1 is MDHEN and CDR2 SYDVKM. The V segment lost 3 bases and the J segment 1 base; nucleotides outside the gene matches: 4. The CDR3 has 16 amino acids. The CDR3 reads CASSFSSGGAKNIQYF. The DNA for the CDR3 is TGTGCCAGCAGTTTTTCGAGCGGGGGGGCCAAAAACATTCAGTACTTC.

The J gene is TRBJ2-3, the V gene TRBV7-9, with D tentatively TRBD1 or TRBD2 (5 bases each). This CDR3 contains 16 residues. The V end was cut by 5 bases, the J end by 1 base, with 16 bases between. Germline CDR1 reads SEHNR; CDR2 reads FQNEAQ (reference sequence). CDR3 sequence (DNA): TGTGCCAGCAGCCGCCCTGGGCAGGGAGGCACAGATACGCAGTATTTT. This sequence encodes CASSRPGQGGTDTQYF.

The chain is built from TRBV30 and TRBJ2-5, with 7 bases matching TRBD2. Germline V gene sequence: CDR1 GTSNPN, CDR2 SVGIG (reference sequence). The CDR3 has 13 residues. Unmatched junction bases numbered 3, after V lost 3 bases and J lost 2 bases. The CDR3 region is CAWRAGVQETQYF. CDR3 coding DNA: TGTGCCTGGAGGGCGGGAGTTCAAGAGACCCAGTACTTC. The full variable domain, completed using reference TRBV30 and TRBJ2-5, is SQTIHQWPATLVQPVGSPLSLECTVEGTSNPNLYWYRQAAGRGLQLLFYSVGIGQISSEVPQNLSASRPQDRQFILSSKKLLLSDSGFYLCAWRAGVQETQYFGPGTRLLVL.

J is TRBJ1-6 and V is TRBV6-1; D unclear. The CDR3 is 15 amino acids. Germline V gives CDR1 MNHNS, CDR2 SASEGT. The V and J ends lost 3 bases and 6 bases respectively, with 12 bases between them. The CDR3 is CASSEVQILNSPLHF. CDR3 sequence (DNA): TGTGCCAGCAGTGAGGTGCAGATTCTTAATTCACCCCTCCACTTT.

This clone turned up a few times. The chain links TRBV20-1 to TRBJ2-1; 11 nucleotides line up with TRBD2. The CDR3 is 17 amino acids. The V segment lost 3 bases and the J segment 7 bases; nucleotides outside the gene matches: 14. Germline CDR1 reads DFQATT; CDR2 reads SNEGSKA (reference sequence). DNA of the CDR3: TGCAGTGCTAGTAGAGGGGCTAGCGGGAGGATTTTTAATGAGCAGTTCTTC. As protein: CSASRGASGRIFNEQFF.

The V and J genes are TRBV7-9 and TRBJ1-5; D gene unclear. V was clipped by 4 bases and J by 3 bases, with 10 bases between them. The CDR3 is 14 residues long. From germline, CDR1 is SEHNR and CDR2 FQNEAQ (reference sequence). CDR3 amino acids: CASSSSGPNQPQHF. The CDR3 DNA is TGTGCCAGCAGCTCCTCAGGCCCCAATCAGCCCCAGCATTTT.

The V call is TRBV5-4, the J call TRBJ1-4, with D possibly being TRBD1 (5 bases). The length of the CDR3 is 13 residues. Germline lookup yields CDR1 SGHNT and CDR2 YYREEE (reference sequence). V was cut by 0 bases and J by 8 bases, with 8 bases left in between. The CDR3 DNA sequence: TGTGCCAGCAGCTTGGCAACAGGCGAAAAACTGTTTTTT. Protein product: CASSLATGEKLFF.

The rearrangement joins TRBV2 to TRBJ2-3; D may be TRBD2 (5 bases). This CDR3 contains 15 residues. V was shortened by 3 bases and J by 0 bases, with 10 bases between the two germline ends. Per the germline V gene, CDR1 is SNHLY and CDR2 is FYNNEI. This CDR3 reads CASSERGLSTDTQYF. CDR3 DNA sequence: TGTGCCAGCAGTGAGAGAGGGTTGAGCACAGATACGCAGTATTTT.

Remarks on this clone: At the DNA level, this CDR3 is encoded by other sequences in the same sample as well. The DNA of the CDR3 is TGTGCCAGCAGCCAAGACAGCACAGATACGCAGTATTTT. This translates into CASSQDSTDTQYF. The chain is built from TRBV3-1 (or the pseudogene TRBV3-2) and TRBJ2-3; D call uncertain. CDR3 size: 13 residues. The germline V and J ends were trimmed by 0 bases and 0 bases, with 1 base remaining between them. Germline V lookup: CDR1 LGHDT, CDR2 YNNKEL (reference sequence).

The rearrangement links TRBV19 to TRBJ2-7, with TRBD2 as a possible D gene (5 bases). This CDR3 has 16 amino acids. V lost 2 bases and J 5 bases, leaving 19 bases between the germline ends. Germline CDR1 and CDR2: LNHDA and SQIVND (reference sequence). The CDR3 region has the DNA TGTGCCAGTAGTATACGGACTGGGTATAGAGTCGACGAGCAGTACTTC. It is translated as CASSIRTGYRVDEQYF.

V is TRBV7-8 and J is TRBJ1-5; D is possibly TRBD1 (5 bases). V dropped 3 bases and J dropped 6 bases, with 12 bases sitting between them. Germline values: CDR1 SGHVS, CDR2 FQNEAQ. The CDR3 runs 14 residues. CDR3: CASSFPGPGQPQHF. The CDR3 DNA is TGTGCCAGCAGCTTCCCAGGGCCGGGTCAGCCCCAGCATTTT.

This clone was observed a few times. The rearrangement links TRBV2 to TRBJ2-2; D gene ambiguous. CDR1 is SNHLY and CDR2 is FYNNEI in the germline V gene. This CDR3 has 15 residues. Trimming shortened V by 7 bases and J by 5 bases, and 17 bases separated the two germline ends. The CDR3 region has the DNA TGTGCCAGCACCATTGCGGCGCCTGGAACCGGGGAGCTGTTTTTT. Its protein product is CASTIAAPGTGELFF. Together with reference TRBV2 and TRBJ2-2, the CDR3 gives the full variable domain: EPEVTQTPSHQVTQMGQEVILRCVPISNHLYFYWYRQILGQKVEFLVSFYNNEISEKSEIFDDQFSVERPDGSNFTLKIRSTKLEDSAMYFCASTIAAPGTGELFFGEGSRLTVL.

The chain couples TRBV5-5 to TRBJ2-7, with D perhaps matching TRBD1 (5 bases). V was clipped by 2 bases and J by 5 bases, with 17 bases between them. The V gene's germline CDR1 is SGHKS and CDR2 YYEKEE (reference sequence). The CDR3 is 15 residues long. CDR3 nucleotide sequence: TGTGCCAGCAGCTTAGTGGACACCGTCCTAGACGAGCAGTACTTC. It translates to CASSLVDTVLDEQYF.

This chain links TRBV5-1 with TRBJ2-7; 8 bases fit TRBD2. CDR3 size: 16 residues. CDR1 SGHRS and CDR2 YFSETQ come from the germline V gene. With 2 bases clipped from V and 0 bases from J, the junction kept 7 bases outside the gene matches. CDR3 sequence (DNA): TGCGCCAGCAGCTTTGTATCGGGAGGGAGCTCCTACGAGCAGTACTTC. Protein: CASSFVSGGSSYEQYF.

V gene TRBV7-9 combines with J gene TRBJ2-2, with D possibly TRBD2 on 6 matching bases. Trimming pared 11 bases from V and 4 bases from J, leaving 14 bases between. Germline assignment: CDR1 SEHNR and CDR2 FQNEAQ (reference sequence). This CDR3 is 13 amino acids long. CDR3 sequence reads: CAGLGRSTGELFF. The CDR3 DNA sequence: TGTGCCGGGTTAGGGAGGAGCACCGGGGAGCTGTTTTTT.

V gene TRBV5-1 combines with J gene TRBJ1-1, with 7 bases that match TRBD1. The CDR3 is 16 amino acids. Trimming removed 4 bases from V and 1 base from J; junction bases left unmatched: 10. Germline values: CDR1 SGHRS, CDR2 YFSETQ. The CDR3 DNA follows: TGCGCCAGCAGCAGCGGGACAGCAGCAAAGAACACTGAAGCTTTCTTT. Its translation: CASSSGTAAKNTEAFF.

This clone was detected a few times. The chain uses TRBV19 and TRBJ2-5; 11 bases map to TRBD2. This CDR3 comprises 15 residues. The ends lost 6 bases at V and 3 bases at J; junction bases unmatched: 6. CDR1 and CDR2 from the germline V gene are LNHDA and SQIVND (reference sequence). CDR3 bases: TGTGCCAGTAGACTAGCGGGGGCCCTAAAAGAGACCCAGTACTTC. It translates to CASRLAGALKETQYF.

The chain is built from TRBV3-1 (or the pseudogene TRBV3-2) and TRBJ2-5; possibly TRBD2 for D (5 bases). Germline V gives CDR1 LGHDT, CDR2 YNNKEL (reference sequence). V gave up 4 bases and J gave up 1 base, with 7 bases separating them. The CDR3 covers 13 residues. The CDR3 loop is CASSPTSQETQYF. Here the CDR3 DNA reads TGTGCCAGCAGCCCCACTAGCCAAGAGACCCAGTACTTC.

V is TRBV6-1 and J is TRBJ2-2; tentatively, D is TRBD1 or TRBD2 (6 bases each). Trimming removed 0 bases from V and 3 bases from J, with 11 bases in between. The germline V gene encodes CDR1 MNHNS and CDR2 SASEGT. The CDR3 consists of 16 residues. This chain's CDR3 is CASSEAPGADTGELFF. CDR3 coding DNA: TGTGCCAGCAGTGAAGCACCGGGGGCTGACACCGGGGAGCTGTTTTTT.

The table lists this clone with a count of one. The chain carries TRBV6-2 or TRBV6-3 and TRBJ2-1, with D unresolved. The CDR3 is 11 residues long. Trimming took off 5 bases at V and 3 bases at J, with 2 bases between the two ends. Germline CDR1 is MNHEY and CDR2 is SVGEGT. CDR3 nucleotide sequence: TGTGCCAGCAGTAACTACAATGAGCAGTTCTTC. Residues: CASSNYNEQFF.

This chain connects TRBV11-3 to TRBJ2-3; no clear D gene. Trimming took off 8 bases at V and 2 bases at J, with 11 bases between the two ends. CDR3 length equals 13 residues. CDR1 and CDR2 (germline): SGHNT, YENEEA. In DNA form, the CDR3 reads TGTGCCAGCCGACGGACGATCACAGATACGCAGTATTTT. Amino acid sequence: CASRRTITDTQYF.